This T cell receptor beta chain is drawn from a study of regulatory T cells in long-lasting Graves disease. As to time point: newly diagnosed GD, antithyroid drugs for less than 3 months. PBMC RNA served as the TCR library source. The guidelines of the American Thyroid Association were the basis for diagnosing Graves' disease. Study-wide findings and caveats: Favoring TRBV28, TRBJ1-2 and TRBJ2-5 was a feature seen in persistent disease. It was possible that the small sample size reduced accuracy.

This clonotype was detected ten times or more. The target antigen is unknown. Arm-PCR of CDR3 regions and iRepertoire HTBI primers were the basis on which TCR beta libraries were built. Using its own MiXCR run on the multiplex PCR reads, TCRdb lists one record per CDR3 protein. The sample lists approximately 360,000 distinct CDR3 sequences; 10% to 15% were seen once. CDR1 GTSNPN and CDR2 SVGIG come from the germline V gene (reference sequence). Trimming stripped 3 bases from V and 1 base from J, with 3 bases between. The CDR3 sequence is 12 residues long. The sample was also reused in another study, on T cells in Graves' hyperthyroidism and ophthalmopathy. From that second work: Ophthalmopathy was distinguished from stable hyperthyroidism by 13 V-J signatures.

The chain is built from TRBV30 and TRBJ2-2, with D uncertain. Material: peripheral blood mononuclear cells (PBMCs), obtained at new diagnosis, from a patient treated with antithyroid drugs. The sequence was collected from a woman aged 18-29 years with Graves disease. CDR3 sequence reads: CAWSRNTGELFF. CDR3 sequence (DNA): TGTGCCTGGAGCCGGAACACCGGGGAGCTGTTTTTT.